This note documents a single T cell receptor beta chain sequence. This sample was taken from a study of blood T cell repertoires in COVID-19. Study in general: Nucleic acid was either cDNA or gDNA, and it came from T cells, B-cell-depleted T cells, or PBMCs.

Clones were read by immunoSEQ multiplex PCR, and TCRdb kept only the in-frame ones, dropping some. This sample has roughly 250,000 clones, with around nine tenths found just once. Which cohort a participant joined came from the clinical history participants gave. A COVID-19 case had been met by exposed participants during the 2 weeks before study entry. Germline CDR1 reads MNHEY; CDR2 reads SVGEGT. The CDR3 spans 18 residues. The V segment lost 5 bases and the J segment 6 bases; nucleotides outside the gene matches: 13. This clonotype was obtained from a woman in her forties who had been exposed to COVID-19. The chain joins TRBV6-2 or TRBV6-3 to TRBJ2-1; 13 nucleotides line up with TRBD2. The material sequenced was PBMCs or T cells enriched from blood (not recorded which). The CDR3 region is CASSQGLAGEFMGNEQFF. CDR3 in DNA: TGTGCCAGCAGTCAAGGACTAGCGGGGGAGTTTATGGGCAATGAGCAGTTCTTC.